This T cell receptor (beta chain) was documented in a study of OX40 agonist ivuxolimab in advanced cancers. About the investigation overall: Ivuxolimab was an agonistic, fully human IgG2 monoclonal antibody directed against OX40 (CD134), a costimulatory receptor. Intravenous ivuxolimab was administered to patients every 2 weeks at six dose levels: 0.01, 0.1, 0.3, 1.5, 3 and 10 mg/kg. Of the roughly 54 patients in dose escalation, about 20 had hepatocellular carcinoma, some 15 had melanoma, 9 had renal cell carcinoma and 9 had head and neck cancer. In the dose-escalation cohort, about four fifths of patients were male, and the mean age was approximately 60 years with a range of roughly 23 to 79. Patients were allowed to have had prior anti-PD-1, anti-PD-L1 or anti-CTLA-4 therapy, and 30% to 40% of the dose-escalation patients had previously received checkpoint inhibitors. Partial responses occurred in three dose-escalation patients: two with cutaneous melanoma and one with hepatocellular carcinoma. Peripheral TCRbeta sequencing aimed to test whether ivuxolimab altered TCR sequence diversity and caused clonal T-cell expansion. The monotherapy dose-escalation portion (N ≈ 50 patients) of the phase I ivuxolimab trial is reported in the paper.

Patients with autoimmune disease history or receiving systemic immunosuppression were excluded from the trial. Peripheral blood for TCR sequencing was collected from all dose cohorts at baseline, on cycle 4 day 1, and on cycle 7 day 1. The samples were taken from a phase I, first-in-human, multicenter, open-label dose-escalation trial of ivuxolimab. Adults with locally advanced or metastatic head and neck squamous cell, hepatocellular, melanoma or renal cell carcinoma were enrolled in the trial. Before TCR sequencing, CD4+ T cells and CD8+ T cells were sorted from peripheral blood as separate populations. With respect to this clone: Its antigen is currently not known. No quality values exist for individual bases; no much larger clone is one base distant.

The paper's findings and limits, for the study overall: On average, CD8+ T cells showed more expanded clones than CD4+ T cells after ivuxolimab. Partial responders in the 0.1-3.0 mg/kg groups had among the lowest normalized peripheral clonal expansion, especially among CD8+ T cells. Low levels of normalized T-cell clonal expansion were also shown by some nonresponding patients. At doses of 0.1 to 3.0 mg/kg, clonal expansion of both CD4+ and CD8+ T cells in blood was seen between baseline and week 6. The antigen specificity of the peripheral T cells that underwent clonal expansion was not determined.

To sequence the TCRbeta CDR3 region, genomic DNA was isolated from the sorted cells. The immunoSEQ Assay was used for sequencing of TCRbeta CDR3 regions. Imported from immuneACCESS, the table was reduced by TCRdb to in-frame sequences with V and J called. These copies leave out some clones; in studies compared against another copy, an unresolved V gene accounts for under half, and the cause of the remainder is not known. Counted in this sample were some 58,000 clones; around 88% of them appeared once. The ten most abundant clones make up around 0.56% of the sample. The cysteine opens and the phenylalanine closes a CDR3 of 17 amino acids. The CDR3 DNA has 51 bases and is translated from base 1. Clipping removes 4 bases from V and 0 bases from J, with 10 as the unmatched junction base count. CDR1 and CDR2, per the germline V gene, are SGHRS and YFSETQ.

The chain is made from TRBV5-1 and TRBJ2-1, with 7 central nucleotides matching TRBD2. Sample: CD4+ or CD8+ T cells sorted from blood, taken in a trial of the OX40 agonist ivuxolimab. This TCR was recovered from an adult with an advanced solid tumor such as melanoma, head and neck, liver or kidney cancer. DNA sequence: TGCGCCAGCAGCGCGGACGGCGGGGGAAGCTCCTACAATGAGCAGTTCTTC. This gives the protein CASSADGGGSSYNEQFF.